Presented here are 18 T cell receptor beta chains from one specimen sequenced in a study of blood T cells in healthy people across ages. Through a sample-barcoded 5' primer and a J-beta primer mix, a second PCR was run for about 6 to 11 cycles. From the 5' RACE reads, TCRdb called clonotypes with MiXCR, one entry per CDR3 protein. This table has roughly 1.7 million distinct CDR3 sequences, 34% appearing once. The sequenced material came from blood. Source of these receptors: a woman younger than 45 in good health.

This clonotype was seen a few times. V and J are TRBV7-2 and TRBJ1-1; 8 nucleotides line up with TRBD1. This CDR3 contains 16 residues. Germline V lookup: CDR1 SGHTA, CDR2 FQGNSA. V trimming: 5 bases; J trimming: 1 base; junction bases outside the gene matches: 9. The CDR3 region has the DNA TGTGCCAGCAGCGACCGGACAGGGCCCTCGAACACTGAAGCTTTCTTT. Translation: CASSDRTGPSNTEAFF.

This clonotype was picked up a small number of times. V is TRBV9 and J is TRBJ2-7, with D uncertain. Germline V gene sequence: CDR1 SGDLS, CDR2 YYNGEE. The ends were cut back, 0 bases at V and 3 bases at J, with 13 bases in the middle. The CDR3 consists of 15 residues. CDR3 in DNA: TGTGCCAGCAGCGTAGGGGAAGCGCACCTCTACGAGCAGTACTTC. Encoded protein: CASSVGEAHLYEQYF. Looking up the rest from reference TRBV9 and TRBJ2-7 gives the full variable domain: DSGVTQTPKHLITATGQRVTLRCSPRSGDLSVYWYQQSLDQGLQFLIQYYNGEERAKGNILERFSAQQFPDLHSELNLSSLELGDSALYFCASSVGEAHLYEQYFGPGTRLTVT.

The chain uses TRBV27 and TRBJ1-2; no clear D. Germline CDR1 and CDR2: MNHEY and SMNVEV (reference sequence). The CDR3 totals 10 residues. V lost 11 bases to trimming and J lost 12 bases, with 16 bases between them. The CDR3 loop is CAPNPRGHTF. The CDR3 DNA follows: TGTGCCCCAAATCCCCGAGGCCACACCTTC.

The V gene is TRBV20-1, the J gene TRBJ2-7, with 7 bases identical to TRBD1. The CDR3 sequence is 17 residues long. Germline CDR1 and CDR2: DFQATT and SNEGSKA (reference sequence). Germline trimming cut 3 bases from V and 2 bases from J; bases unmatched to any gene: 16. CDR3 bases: TGCAGTGCTAGCTACTTAAGACCCGGGACAGTAGCCTACGAGCAGTACTTC. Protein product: CSASYLRPGTVAYEQYF.

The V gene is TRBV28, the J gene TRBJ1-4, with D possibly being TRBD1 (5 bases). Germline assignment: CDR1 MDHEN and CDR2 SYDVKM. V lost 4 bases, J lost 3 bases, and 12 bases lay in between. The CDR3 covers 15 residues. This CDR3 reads CASSSESGANEKLFF. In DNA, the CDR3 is TGTGCCAGCAGTTCTGAATCGGGGGCTAATGAAAAACTGTTTTTT.

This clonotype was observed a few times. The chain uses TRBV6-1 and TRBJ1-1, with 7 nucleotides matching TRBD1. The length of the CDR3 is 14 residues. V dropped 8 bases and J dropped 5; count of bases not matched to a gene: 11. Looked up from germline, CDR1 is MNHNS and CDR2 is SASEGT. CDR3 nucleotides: TGTGCCAGCGGGGGAGTCGGCAGGGGGACTGAAGCTTTCTTT. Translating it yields CASGGVGRGTEAFF.

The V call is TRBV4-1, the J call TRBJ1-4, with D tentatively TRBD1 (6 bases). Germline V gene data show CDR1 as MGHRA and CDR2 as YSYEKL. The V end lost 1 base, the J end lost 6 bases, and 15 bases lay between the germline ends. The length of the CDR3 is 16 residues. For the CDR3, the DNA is TGCGCCAGCAGCCAAGGGTGGCGAGGGGGGGATGAAAAACTGTTTTTT. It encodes CASSQGWRGGDEKLFF.

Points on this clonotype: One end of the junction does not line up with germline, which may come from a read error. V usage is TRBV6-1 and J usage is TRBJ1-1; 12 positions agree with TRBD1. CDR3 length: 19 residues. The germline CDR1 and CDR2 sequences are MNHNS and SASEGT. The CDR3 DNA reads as TGTGCCAGCAGTGAAGCTACCTTCCGGGACAGGGGGCGGAACACTGAAACTTTCTTT. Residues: CASSEATFRDRGRNTETFF.

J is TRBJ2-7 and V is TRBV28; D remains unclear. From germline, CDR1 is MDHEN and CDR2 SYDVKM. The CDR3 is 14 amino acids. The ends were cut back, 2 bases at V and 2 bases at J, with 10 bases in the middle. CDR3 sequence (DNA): TGTGCCAGCAGTTTAACTGTCAGTCCCTACGAGCAGTACTTC. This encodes CASSLTVSPYEQYF.

The CDR3 region has the DNA TGTGCCACCCAAGGTCGGGGGAGCGCTGGGGCCAACGTCCTGACTTTC. It is translated as CATQGRGSAGANVLTF. The J gene is TRBJ2-6, the V gene TRBV24-1, with D perhaps TRBD2 (6 bases). Germline CDR1 KGHDR, CDR2 SFDVKD. V shed 9 bases and J shed 2 bases, with 16 bases lying between them. This CDR3 region has 16 residues.

The CDR3 DNA follows: TGTGCCAGCAGTCAGGGACTCTTCCCCTACAATGAGCAGTTCTTC. Residues: CASSQGLFPYNEQFF. The V and J genes are TRBV7-6 and TRBJ2-1; weak D call: TRBD2 (6 bases). The CDR3 runs to 15 residues. Trimming shortened V by 6 bases and J by 2 bases, and 14 bases separated the two germline ends. Germline-derived CDR1 and CDR2 are SGHVS and FNYEAQ.

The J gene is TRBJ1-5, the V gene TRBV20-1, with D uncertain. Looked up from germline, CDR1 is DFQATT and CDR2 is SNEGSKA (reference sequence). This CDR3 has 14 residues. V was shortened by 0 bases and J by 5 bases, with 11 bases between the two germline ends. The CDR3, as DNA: TGCAGTGCTAGAGATAGCGGGTTGGATCAGCCCCAGCATTTT. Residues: CSARDSGLDQPQHF.

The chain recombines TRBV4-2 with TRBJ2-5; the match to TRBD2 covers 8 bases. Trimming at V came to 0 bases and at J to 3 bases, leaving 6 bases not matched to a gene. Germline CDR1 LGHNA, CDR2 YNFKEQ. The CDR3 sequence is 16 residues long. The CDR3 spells CASSQDVAGLKETQYF. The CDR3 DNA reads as TGTGCCAGCAGCCAAGATGTAGCGGGGTTAAAAGAGACCCAGTACTTC.

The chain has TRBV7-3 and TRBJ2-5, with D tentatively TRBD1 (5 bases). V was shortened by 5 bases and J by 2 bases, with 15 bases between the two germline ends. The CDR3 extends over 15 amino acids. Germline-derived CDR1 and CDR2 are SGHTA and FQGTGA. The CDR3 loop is CASSRIGAPQETQYF. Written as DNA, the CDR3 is TGTGCCAGCAGCCGAATTGGGGCGCCTCAAGAGACCCAGTACTTC.

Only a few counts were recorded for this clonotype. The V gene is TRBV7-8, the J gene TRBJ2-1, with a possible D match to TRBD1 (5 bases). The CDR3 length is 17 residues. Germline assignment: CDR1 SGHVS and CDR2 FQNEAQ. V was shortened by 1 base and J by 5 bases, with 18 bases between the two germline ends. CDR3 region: CASSLGPLGNRHNEQFF. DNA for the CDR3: TGTGCCAGCAGCTTAGGCCCCTTGGGGAACAGGCACAATGAGCAGTTCTTC.

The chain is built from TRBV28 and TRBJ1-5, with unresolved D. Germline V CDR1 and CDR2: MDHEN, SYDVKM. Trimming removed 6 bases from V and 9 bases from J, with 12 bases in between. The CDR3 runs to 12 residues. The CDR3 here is CASSPVAGPQHF. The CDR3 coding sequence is TGTGCCAGCAGCCCCGTGGCGGGGCCCCAGCATTTT.

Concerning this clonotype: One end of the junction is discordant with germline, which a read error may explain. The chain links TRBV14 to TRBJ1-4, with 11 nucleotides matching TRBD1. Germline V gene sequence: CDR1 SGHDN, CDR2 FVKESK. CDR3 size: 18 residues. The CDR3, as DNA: TGTGCCAGCAGCCAAGAGTATGGACAGGGGGCCTTGAATGAAAAACGGTTTTTT. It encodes CASSQEYGQGALNEKRFF. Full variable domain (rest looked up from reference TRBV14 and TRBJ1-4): EAGVTQFPSHSVIEKGQTVTLRCDPISGHDNLYWYRRVMGKEIKFLLHFVKESKQDESGMPNNRFLAERTGGTYSTLKVQPAELEDSGVYFCASSQEYGQGALNEKRFFGSGTQLSVL.

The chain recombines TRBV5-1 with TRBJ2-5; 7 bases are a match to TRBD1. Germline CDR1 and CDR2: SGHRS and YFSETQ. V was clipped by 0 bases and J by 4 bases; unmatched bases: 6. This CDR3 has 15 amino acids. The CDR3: CASSLATGMGETQYF. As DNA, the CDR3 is TGCGCCAGCAGCTTGGCGACAGGGATGGGAGAGACCCAGTACTTC. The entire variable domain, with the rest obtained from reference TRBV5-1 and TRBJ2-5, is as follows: KAGVTQTPRYLIKTRGQQVTLSCSPISGHRSVSWYQQTPGQGLQFLFEYFSETQRNKGNFPGRFSGRQFSNSRSEMNVSTLELGDSALYLCASSLATGMGETQYFGPGTRLLVL.